These 10 T cell receptor beta chains share one sample of origin, sequenced in a study of blood T cell repertoires in COVID-19. Data came from immunoSEQ multiplex PCR; TCRdb stores just in-frame clones and leaves some out. The repertoire holds hundreds of thousands of clones, with about 82% as singletons. Specimen: peripheral blood. Receptors were obtained from a woman aged 80 or over with COVID-19, enrolled during active disease.

This clone is a singleton in its sample. CDR3: CASSLGDRGHNSPLHF. In DNA, the CDR3 is TGTGCCAGCAGCCTCGGGGACAGGGGGCATAATTCACCCCTCCACTTT. The chain has TRBV7-6 and TRBJ1-6, with 12 nucleotides matching TRBD1. From germline, CDR1 is SGHVS and CDR2 FNYEAQ. Losses at the gene ends were 5 bases for V and 5 bases for J; bases not matched to a gene: 4. The CDR3 length is 16 residues.

The chain is built from TRBV12-5 and TRBJ1-1, with D maybe TRBD1 (6 bases). This CDR3 is built from 15 residues. Trimming shortened V by 1 base and J by 5 bases, and 14 bases separated the two germline ends. Germline CDR1 LGHNT, CDR2 FRNRAP. Here the CDR3 reads CASGLARGTMTEAFF. The DNA of the CDR3 is TGTGCTAGTGGTTTGGCCAGGGGCACGATGACTGAAGCTTTCTTT.

This sequence joins TRBV27 and TRBJ2-4, with TRBD2 matching over 8 bases. This CDR3 has 18 residues. CDR1 is MNHEY and CDR2 is SMNVEV in the germline V gene (reference sequence). DNA for the CDR3: TGTGCTGCCCACCCGGGACTAGGTCGGTTTCAAGCCAAAAACATTCAGTACTTC. Its protein is CAAHPGLGRFQAKNIQYF.

The V call is TRBV6-2 or TRBV6-3, the J call TRBJ2-2; D may be TRBD2 (5 bases). Trimming shortened V by 2 bases and J by 5 bases, and 9 bases separated the two germline ends. The CDR3 length is 14 residues. Per germline, CDR1 MNHEY and CDR2 SVGEGT. The CDR3 is CASSYEWRTGELFF. CDR3 bases: TGTGCCAGCAGTTACGAGTGGAGGACCGGGGAGCTGTTTTTT.

The gene calls are TRBV6-5 and TRBJ1-6, with D possibly matching TRBD1 (5 bases). Per the germline V gene, CDR1 is MNHEY and CDR2 is SVGAGI. The CDR3 is 14 residues long. V shed 4 bases and J shed 7 bases, with 11 bases lying between them. The CDR3 loop is CASSFREVNSPLHF. In DNA, the CDR3 is TGTGCCAGCAGTTTCAGGGAGGTGAATTCACCCCTCCACTTT.

This chain joins TRBV19 and TRBJ1-1, with no clear D. The CDR3 is 15 amino acids. Germline V gives CDR1 LNHDA, CDR2 SQIVND (reference sequence). Deletions cut 5 bases from V and 0 bases from J, with 13 bases between. CDR3 bases: TGTGCCAGTAGTGATGCCCCAGGCATGAACACTGAAGCTTTCTTT. The encoded protein is CASSDAPGMNTEAFF.

CDR3 region: CASSSGTRVSWQYF. In DNA, the CDR3 is TGTGCCAGCAGCTCGGGGACTAGAGTTTCATGGCAGTACTTC. The V call is TRBV28, the J call TRBJ2-7; 8 bases align to TRBD2. V was clipped by 6 bases and J by 9 bases; unmatched bases: 13. This CDR3 is built from 14 residues. CDR1 and CDR2 (germline): MDHEN, SYDVKM.

J is TRBJ1-1 and V is TRBV6-5, with no clear D. In germline, CDR1 is MNHEY, CDR2 SVGAGI. The CDR3 has 14 amino acids. V was clipped by 7 bases and J by 5 bases, with 17 bases between them. CDR3 protein: CASTVGGFSTEAFF. The CDR3 region has the DNA TGTGCCAGCACCGTAGGAGGGTTTTCTACTGAAGCTTTCTTT.

V gene TRBV11-2 combines with J gene TRBJ2-5; possibly TRBD1 for D (6 bases). This CDR3 comprises 15 residues. The V gene's germline CDR1 is SGHAT and CDR2 FQNNGV. V gave up 5 bases and J gave up 0 bases, with 13 bases separating them. Here the CDR3 DNA reads TGTGCCAGCAGCACCGGGACACCTTACCAAGAGACCCAGTACTTC. Protein: CASSTGTPYQETQYF.

The rearrangement joins TRBV10-2 to TRBJ1-1; D is possibly TRBD1 (6 bases). Germline V gene data show CDR1 as WSHSY and CDR2 as SAAADI. V lost 6 bases, J lost 1 base, and 9 bases lay in between. The CDR3 runs to 13 residues. CDR3 residues: CASRQGGNTEAFF. For the CDR3, the DNA is TGCGCCAGCAGACAAGGGGGGAACACTGAAGCTTTCTTT.